What follows are 31 T cell receptor beta chains derived from one specimen sequenced in a study of control samples from healthy donors and cancer patients. Method: immunoSEQ multiplex PCR; TCRdb's copy keeps in-frame clones and lacks some. Found here are about 44,000 clones, about 89% of them singletons; the top ten hold about a tenth. Sequenced sample: PBMCs. The receptors were sampled from an older woman with lung cancer.

In its sample, this clone is medium-sized. The rearrangement links TRBV28 to TRBJ1-1; the match to TRBD1 covers 7 bases. Trimming took 7 bases from V and 1 from J; bases not matched to a gene: 9. CDR3 length: 15 residues. Germline CDR1 reads MDHEN; CDR2 reads SYDVKM. The CDR3 is CASTSPGQTNTEAFF. The CDR3 nucleotides are TGTGCCAGCACTTCACCGGGACAGACGAACACTGAAGCTTTCTTT.

The V call is TRBV27, the J call TRBJ1-6; D may be TRBD1 (5 bases). The CDR3 consists of 13 residues. Germline values: CDR1 MNHEY, CDR2 SMNVEV (reference sequence). Here the CDR3 DNA reads TGTACGAGCGGGGGCTCCTATAATTCACCCCTCCACTTT. Protein product: CTSGGSYNSPLHF.

The chain links TRBV27 to TRBJ2-1; D is uncertain. The CDR3 has 17 residues. Looked up from germline, CDR1 is MNHEY and CDR2 is SMNVEV (reference sequence). V was trimmed by 7 bases and J by 0 bases, leaving 19 bases between them. DNA for the CDR3: TGTGCCAGCACCCCTCGGCATTGGCTCTACTCCTACAATGAGCAGTTCTTC. Its translation is CASTPRHWLYSYNEQFF.

The gene calls are TRBV4-2 and TRBJ2-7; no clear D gene. Trimming removed 5 bases from V and 1 base from J, with 3 bases in between. CDR3 length equals 11 residues. Germline V lookup: CDR1 LGHNA, CDR2 YNFKEQ. As DNA, the CDR3 is TGTGCCAGCAGCTCTTCCTACGAGCAGTACTTC. It specifies CASSSSYEQYF.

This chain joins TRBV5-1 and TRBJ2-5; D possibly matches TRBD1 or TRBD2 (5 bases each). CDR3 length: 12 amino acids. The germline V and J ends were trimmed by 5 bases and 1 base, with 6 bases remaining between them. From germline, CDR1 is SGHRS and CDR2 YFSETQ. DNA of the CDR3: TGCGCCAGCAGTGGGGGCCAAGAGACCCAGTACTTC. Its protein is CASSGGQETQYF.

The chain employs TRBV6-1 and TRBJ1-1, with a weak D call TRBD1 (5 bases). The CDR3 has 13 amino acids. V was clipped by 5 bases and J by 4 bases, with 11 bases between them. Germline CDR1 and CDR2: MNHNS and SASEGT. CDR3: CASSTRVVTEAFF. The CDR3 nucleotides read TGTGCCAGCAGTACCAGGGTTGTCACTGAAGCTTTCTTT.

V usage is TRBV5-1 and J usage is TRBJ2-7, with D maybe TRBD1 (6 bases). The V gene lost 7 bases and the J gene lost 0 bases, with 20 bases spanning the gap. The CDR3 is 16 residues long. Looked up from germline, CDR1 is SGHRS and CDR2 is YFSETQ. CDR3 nucleotide sequence: TGCGCCAGCGGCGATACGTGGGGGCGCGGCTCCTACGAGCAGTACTTC. Protein product: CASGDTWGRGSYEQYF.

The chain has TRBV12-5 and TRBJ1-1; D remains unclear. CDR1 LGHNT and CDR2 FRNRAP come from the germline V gene. The CDR3 is 12 residues long. V was cut by 5 bases and J by 4 bases, with 8 bases left in between. In DNA, the CDR3 is TGTGCTAGTGGTCCGGAACCCACTGAAGCTTTCTTT. It translates to CASGPEPTEAFF.

This clone appeared once. This chain joins TRBV19 and TRBJ1-2; perhaps TRBD1 as D (6 bases). CDR3 size: 17 residues. The V and J ends lost 1 base and 0 bases respectively, with 15 bases between them. The germline gives CDR1 LNHDA, CDR2 SQIVND (reference sequence). As DNA, the CDR3 is TGTGCCAGTAGTATAGCGGGAAGGACAGTGTCTAACTATGGCTACACCTTC. It codes for CASSIAGRTVSNYGYTF.

This clone appeared a few times. The V and J genes are TRBV5-1 and TRBJ2-3, with 13 positions matching TRBD2. CDR1 and CDR2 from the germline V gene are SGHRS and YFSETQ. The V gene end was trimmed by 6 bases and the J gene end by 4 bases; junction bases not matched to a gene: 5. The CDR3 consists of 15 residues. The CDR3 nucleotides read TGCGCCAGCACCGGACTAGCGGGAGCCTCAGATACGCAGTATTTT. It specifies CASTGLAGASDTQYF.

The chain combines TRBV28 with TRBJ2-3, with a tentative D call TRBD2 (5 bases). Germline CDR1 MDHEN, CDR2 SYDVKM. CDR3 length equals 16 residues. Between the trimmed V and J ends, which lost 10 bases and 0 bases, there was a span of 20 bases. The CDR3 DNA follows: TGTGCCACCAACTATCAGGACTTCCCTAGCACAGATACGCAGTATTTT. It is translated as CATNYQDFPSTDTQYF.

The V gene is TRBV7-9, the J gene TRBJ2-1; TRBD2 matches 7 bases. The CDR3 runs 15 residues. The V gene's germline CDR1 is SEHNR and CDR2 FQNEAQ (reference sequence). The V segment lost 3 bases and the J segment 5 bases; nucleotides outside the gene matches: 7. The CDR3 DNA follows: TGTGCCAGCAGCTTTTTACGGGAGGCACACAATGAGCAGTTCTTC. Residues: CASSFLREAHNEQFF.

The genes are TRBV7-2 and TRBJ1-3; possible D gene TRBD1, 6 bases. Germline-derived CDR1 and CDR2 are SGHTA and FQGNSA. The CDR3 runs to 13 residues. The V end was cut by 4 bases, the J end by 4 bases, with 8 bases between. In DNA, the CDR3 is TGTGCCAGCAGCTCCGACAGGGGAAACACCATATATTTT. Protein product: CASSSDRGNTIYF.

The rearrangement links TRBV27 to TRBJ1-1; 8 nucleotides match TRBD1. The CDR3 runs 15 residues. The V segment lost 3 bases and the J segment 5 bases; nucleotides outside the gene matches: 8. Germline V lookup: CDR1 MNHEY, CDR2 SMNVEV (reference sequence). The CDR3 sequence: CASSLQGAVRTEAFF. The CDR3 nucleotides read TGTGCCAGCAGTTTGCAGGGGGCTGTAAGGACTGAAGCTTTCTTT.

This clone was counted a single time. This chain connects TRBV6-5 to TRBJ1-2; D remains ambiguous. Germline V lookup: CDR1 MNHEY, CDR2 SVGAGI. V was cut by 6 bases and J by 8 bases, with 16 bases left in between. This CDR3 has 13 amino acids. CDR3 sequence: CASRGSALYGYTF. The CDR3 bases are TGTGCCAGCAGGGGATCGGCACTCTACGGCTACACCTTC.

The gene calls are TRBV4-1 and TRBJ2-2; 7 nucleotides match TRBD1. Trimming removed 1 base from V and 5 bases from J; junction bases left unmatched: 10. The CDR3 is 17 amino acids. Looked up from germline, CDR1 is MGHRA and CDR2 is YSYEKL. CDR3 protein: CASSQGLRGRNTGELFF. CDR3 DNA sequence: TGCGCCAGCAGCCAAGGGCTGAGGGGGCGTAATACCGGGGAGCTGTTTTTT.

The V and J genes are TRBV12-3 or TRBV12-4 and TRBJ1-2; D remains unclear. CDR3 length equals 10 residues. V lost 8 bases and J 5 bases, leaving 6 bases between the germline ends. CDR3 DNA: TGTGCCAGCGGGGATTATGGCTACACCTTC. It yields the protein CASGDYGYTF.

This clone was picked up one time. The J gene is TRBJ2-7, the V gene TRBV7-9, with 7 bases lining up with TRBD1. J gave up 3 bases and V 5 bases, and 4 bases lay outside the gene matches. CDR1 and CDR2 (germline): SEHNR, FQNEAQ (reference sequence). The CDR3 has 13 residues. The CDR3: CASSPGQSYEQYF. The CDR3 coding sequence is TGTGCCAGCAGCCCGGGACAGAGCTACGAGCAGTACTTC. Complete variable domain (other parts from reference TRBV7-9 and TRBJ2-7): DTGVSQNPRHKITKRGQNVTFRCDPISEHNRLYWYRQTLGQGPEFLTYFQNEAQLEKSRLLSDRFSAERPKGSFSTLEIQRTEQGDSAMYLCASSPGQSYEQYFGPGTRLTVT.

V usage is TRBV7-2 and J usage is TRBJ2-7; 9 nucleotides agree with TRBD1. The V segment lost 0 bases and the J segment 3 bases; nucleotides outside the gene matches: 9. The germline V gene encodes CDR1 SGHTA and CDR2 FQGNSA. There are 17 residues in the CDR3. The CDR3 here is CASSLAFVMDRGYEQYF. DNA for the CDR3: TGTGCCAGCAGCTTAGCGTTTGTAATGGACAGGGGCTACGAGCAGTACTTC.

This clone appeared a single time. V gene TRBV5-4 combines with J gene TRBJ2-5; D remains ambiguous. Trimming removed 4 bases from V and 3 bases from J, with 4 bases in between. The CDR3 has 11 amino acids. CDR1 and CDR2 (germline): SGHNT, YYREEE (reference sequence). The CDR3 loop reads CASSNKETQYF. As DNA, the CDR3 is TGTGCCAGCAGCAACAAAGAGACCCAGTACTTC.

V and J are TRBV7-2 and TRBJ2-2, with D hard to call. Trimming pared 1 base from V and 9 bases from J, leaving 12 bases between. Looked up from germline, CDR1 is SGHTA and CDR2 is FQGNSA. There are 14 residues in the CDR3. The CDR3 nucleotides read TGTGCCAGCAGCTTAGGGGGAATGGGTCGGGAGCTGTTTTTT. Translated: CASSLGGMGRELFF.

This clone has a single count. The CDR3 loop is CASRDPGGTEAFF. The CDR3 DNA reads TGTGCCAGCAGGGATCCAGGGGGCACTGAAGCTTTCTTT. The chain is built from TRBV25-1 and TRBJ1-1, with 7 nucleotides matching TRBD1. The CDR3 totals 13 residues. V was pared by 6 bases and J by 4 bases, with 5 bases of the junction left unmatched. CDR1 is MGHDK and CDR2 is SYGVNS in the germline V gene.

V and J are TRBV2 and TRBJ2-5, with a possible D match to TRBD1 (5 bases). This CDR3 has 14 residues. The germline V gene encodes CDR1 SNHLY and CDR2 FYNNEI. Trimming pared 3 bases from V and 7 bases from J, leaving 15 bases between. This chain's CDR3 is CASSEGPDVGTQYF. CDR3 DNA: TGTGCCAGCAGTGAGGGGCCCGACGTAGGGACCCAGTACTTC.

Written as DNA, the CDR3 is TGCGCCAGCAGCTTGGCCGCCCCCCAAGAGACCCAGTACTTC. Encoded protein: CASSLAAPQETQYF. The chain links TRBV5-1 to TRBJ2-5, with D uncertain. Trimming shortened V by 0 bases and J by 1 base, and 7 bases separated the two germline ends. This CDR3 has 14 residues. Germline V gives CDR1 SGHRS, CDR2 YFSETQ.

The chain uses TRBV19 and TRBJ1-1, with no clear D. This CDR3 region has 14 residues. Germline lookup yields CDR1 LNHDA and CDR2 SQIVND (reference sequence). V dropped 2 bases and J dropped 0 bases, with 7 bases sitting between them. For the CDR3, the DNA is TGTGCCAGTAGTATAAGGGCGGTGAACACTGAAGCTTTCTTT. It specifies CASSIRAVNTEAFF.

This chain links TRBV28 with TRBJ2-3, with unresolved D. Trimming left V 3 bases short and J 4 bases short, with 2 bases between. This CDR3 region has 11 residues. Looked up from germline, CDR1 is MDHEN and CDR2 is SYDVKM. CDR3 sequence reads: CASSLSDTQYF. In DNA form, the CDR3 reads TGTGCCAGCAGTTTGTCAGATACGCAGTATTTT.

V gene TRBV11-3 combines with J gene TRBJ1-1; D is ambiguous. Germline lookup yields CDR1 SGHNT and CDR2 YENEEA. With 3 bases removed from V and 3 bases from J, the gap between germline ends came to 11 bases. This CDR3 has 14 amino acids. CDR3 amino acids: CASSFETFDTEAFF. Here the CDR3 DNA reads TGTGCCAGCAGCTTCGAAACCTTTGACACTGAAGCTTTCTTT.

This sequence joins TRBV12-3 or TRBV12-4 and TRBJ1-3; tentatively, D is TRBD1 (5 bases). This CDR3 spans 13 amino acids. The V end lost 5 bases, the J end lost 4 bases, and 9 bases lay between the germline ends. The CDR3 DNA follows: TGTGCCAGCAGTAGGGGTTCCGGAAACACCATATATTTT. It specifies CASSRGSGNTIYF.

The genes are TRBV30 and TRBJ2-1; D possibly corresponds to TRBD1 (5 bases). The CDR3 has 12 residues. Trimming pared 3 bases from V and 6 bases from J, leaving 9 bases between. Germline V gene sequence: CDR1 GTSNPN, CDR2 SVGIG (reference sequence). CDR3: CAWRGLGNEQFF. CDR3 coding DNA: TGTGCCTGGAGGGGGCTAGGCAATGAGCAGTTCTTC.

The chain combines TRBV24-1 with TRBJ1-2; unclear D gene. The CDR3 runs to 14 residues. V dropped 2 bases and J dropped 7 bases, with 13 bases sitting between them. In germline, CDR1 is KGHDR, CDR2 SFDVKD. CDR3 in amino acids: CATSDSAARGGYTF. For the CDR3, the DNA is TGTGCCACCAGTGATTCGGCAGCACGAGGTGGCTACACCTTC.

A note on this clone: Compared with germline, one end of the junction differs, possibly owing to a read error. The chain carries TRBV30 and TRBJ1-1; weak D call: TRBD1 (5 bases). This CDR3 has 13 residues. Germline loops: CDR1 GTSNPN, CDR2 SVGIG (reference sequence). The CDR3 spells CAWSGGENTEASF. In nucleotides, the CDR3 is TGTGCCTGGAGTGGGGGGGAGAACACTGAAGCTTCCTTT.